Included here is one T cell receptor beta chain sequence, with context. Its antigen target is currently unknown. Base qualities are missing; no much larger clone stands one base away. The source of the sample is a study of blood T cell repertoires in COVID-19 (dated by TCRdb to 2020 to 2022). With regard to the full study: Collaborator samples came from the United States, Italy and Spain and covered acute and convalescent phases of COVID-19. The prospective study material was composed of cDNA or gDNA derived from T cells, B-cell-depleted T cells, or PBMCs. The dataset comprised deeply sampled blood TCRbeta repertoires from subjects exposed to, actively infected with, or recovered from COVID-19. The repertoires were made available in a free public database intended to serve as a resource for research on the immune response to SARS-CoV-2. Samples were obtained from the ongoing ImmuneRACE study (first 160 participants) and from 1,000 to 1,500 subjects provided by 6 global collaborators. Sample metadata almost always included a de-identified subject ID, COVID-19 status, age in years and sex. HLA class I and class II types, where available, came from metadata supplied by the sample provider rather than from assay-based typing. Paper-wide results and their limitations: How much clinical and demographic metadata was included differed by source and by participant, and the metadata was provided uncurated.

The immunoSEQ Assay, a bias-controlled multiplex PCR, was used to amplify TCRbeta CDR3 regions from genomic DNA. Per the original workflow: Nucleated cell counts per sample were estimated from amplification of reference gene primers within the assay. Sequence reads were collapsed and filtered to measure the absolute abundance of every unique TCRbeta CDR3 rearrangement. For each sample, productive Simpson clonality was calculated as the square root of Simpson's diversity index over productive rearrangements. Held by TCRdb, this immuneACCESS table contains in-frame sequences only and omits some clones. Under half of the omission traces to an unresolved V gene where checked; the cause of the rest is unknown. V and J calls and clone size are given by that table; D and trimming were obtained from the DNA. The sample yields 250,000 to 300,000 clones; 89% were counted once. About 2% of the sample is held by the ten biggest clonotypes.

Enrolling through a virtual design, the prospective study's participants ranged in age from roughly 18 to 89 years and lived across approximately 25 United States geographic areas. In the prospective study, participants were assigned to cohorts based on the clinical history participants reported in a screening survey and a study questionnaire. For ImmuneRACE Cohort 3, a participant was defined as recovered based on two consecutive negative NP/OP PCR tests, clearance by a healthcare professional, or resolution of symptoms. In the prospective study, whole blood, serum and a nasopharyngeal or oropharyngeal swab were collected from each participant by mobile phlebotomists. Prospective study participants could optionally give additional blood draws and questionnaires over an approximately two-month period. Prospective study blood samples were shipped either frozen or at room temperature before DNA extraction.

CDR1 and CDR2, looked up from the germline V gene (reference sequence), are MNHEY and SMNVEV. The cysteine opens and the phenylalanine closes a CDR3 of 15 amino acids. The retained sequence is limited to the CDR3, 45 bases, with the frame set at the first base. The specimen was PBMCs or T cells enriched from blood (not recorded which). The receptor comes from a woman in her sixties or seventies who had recovered from COVID-19. This sequence uses TRBV27 and TRBJ1-1; the D gene is unclear. The CDR3 is CARFYTRSKTTEAFF. The nucleotide sequence reads as follows: TGTGCAAGGTTCTATACTAGGAGTAAGACGACTGAAGCTTTCTTT.